The sequence of this T cell receptor beta chain was determined in a study of CD8+ T cells in alopecia areata. Collection of lesional scalp punch biopsies and peripheral blood was performed in alopecia areata patients. PBMCs yielded sorted CD4+ and CD8+ T cells. The germline CDR1 and CDR2 sequences are SGHRS and YFSETQ. V was clipped by 4 bases and J by 5 bases; unmatched bases: 12. The CDR3 is 15 residues long. Note on this clone: The antigen remains undetermined.

Broader study findings: Relative to normal scalp, lesional scalp, especially alopecia totalis/universalis, showed higher clonality.

Reverse transcription of extracted RNA yielded cDNA, which provided the sequencing template. Some clones are missing from TCRdb's copy, which holds only in-frame ones; the method was immunoSEQ multiplex PCR. This sample carries about 250,000 clones, 67% of them seen once, and the ten largest clones take more than 0.95%. The sample here was CD4+ T cells sorted from blood, taken at week 0. The receptor's source is a human donor with alopecia areata. This sequence joins TRBV5-1 and TRBJ2-7; 7 nucleotides agree with TRBD1. CDR3 DNA: TGCGCCAGCAGCCTCGAGAGGGGGCCATGGGACGAGCAGTACTTC. Translating it yields CASSLERGPWDEQYF.